This TCR beta chain was profiled in a study of control samples from healthy donors and cancer patients. This table comes from immunoSEQ multiplex PCR, and its TCRdb copy is limited to in-frame clones, with some not included. The profile covers some 57,000 clones, with roughly 96% appearing a single time and about 2.4% taken by the ten largest. Looked up from germline, CDR1 is SGHRS and CDR2 is YFSETQ. This CDR3 region has 13 residues. Trimming stripped 3 bases from V and 1 base from J, with 7 bases between. The chain is built from TRBV5-1 and TRBJ1-2; D remains unclear. Sequencing was done on a sample of blood. The TCR comes from a young man in good health. CDR3 nucleotides: TGCGCCAGCAGCTCTGACATTAACTATGGCTACACCTTC. As protein: CASSSDINYGYTF. The full variable domain, its missing parts supplied by reference TRBV5-1 and TRBJ1-2, is KAGVTQTPRYLIKTRGQQVTLSCSPISGHRSVSWYQQTPGQGLQFLFEYFSETQRNKGNFPGRFSGRQFSNSRSEMNVSTLELGDSALYLCASSSDINYGYTFGSGTRLTVV.